The 20 T cell receptor beta chains listed next were all sequenced from one sample in a study of shared clonotypes between healthy human individuals. Sequencing used immunoSEQ multiplex PCR; TCRdb keeps in-frame clones, though not all of them. The repertoire includes around 2,000,000 clones, 85% to 95% of them detected once, and about 0.13% sits in the top ten. Material for sequencing was naive CD4+ T cells sorted from blood. Stated subset: CD45RA+ positively selected. The receptor source for this set is a man between 18 and 35 years old in good health.

The V gene is TRBV10-1, the J gene TRBJ1-2; no clear D. Germline CDR1 and CDR2: WNHNN and SYGVQD (reference sequence). The CDR3 runs to 14 residues. V was clipped by 2 bases and J by 3 bases, with 10 bases between them. The CDR3 loop reads CASSERCQDYGYTF. CDR3 nucleotides: TGCGCCAGCAGTGAGCGGTGCCAGGACTATGGCTACACCTTC.

The chain couples TRBV28 to TRBJ2-7; no definite D call. The germline V gene has CDR1 MDHEN and CDR2 SYDVKM. Trimming took off 6 bases at V and 4 bases at J, with 7 bases between the two ends. The CDR3 has 11 residues. CDR3 coding DNA: TGTGCCAGCAGCCATGGGTACGAGCAGTACTTC. Encoded protein: CASSHGYEQYF.

The chain joins TRBV10-3 to TRBJ2-1; 7 bases are shared with TRBD2. Germline values: CDR1 ENHRY, CDR2 SYGVKD. This CDR3 is 15 amino acids long. V lost 6 bases to trimming and J lost 2 bases; unmatched junction nucleotides: 7. This CDR3 reads CAISPSGTPYNEQFF. CDR3 sequence (DNA): TGTGCCATCAGCCCTAGCGGAACTCCCTACAATGAGCAGTTCTTC.

The V call is TRBV6-1, the J call TRBJ1-2, with 8 bases identical to TRBD1. CDR1 MNHNS and CDR2 SASEGT come from the germline V gene. J was trimmed by 8 bases and V by 0 bases; bases with no gene match: 8. The length of the CDR3 is 15 residues. CDR3 amino acids: CASSEAHGQGYGYTF. DNA for the CDR3: TGTGCCAGCAGTGAAGCCCATGGACAGGGTTACGGCTACACCTTC.

The J gene is TRBJ2-7, the V gene TRBV14; D is undetermined. Germline-derived CDR1 and CDR2 are SGHDN and FVKESK. This CDR3 region has 13 residues. V lost 0 bases, J lost 3 bases, and 6 bases lay in between. The CDR3 region has the DNA TGTGCCAGCAGCCAAGACCTCAACTACGAGCAGTACTTC. Encoded protein: CASSQDLNYEQYF.

This clone showed up just once. The J gene is TRBJ2-2, the V gene TRBV10-3; D is possibly TRBD1 (6 bases). The CDR3 length is 14 residues. Germline CDR1 ENHRY, CDR2 SYGVKD. The germline V and J ends were trimmed by 6 bases and 6 bases, with 14 bases remaining between them. The CDR3 DNA sequence: TGTGCCATCAGCCCTGACAGGTCCCCCGGGGAGCTGTTTTTT. As protein: CAISPDRSPGELFF.

The chain couples TRBV11-2 to TRBJ2-3; weak D call: TRBD2 (5 bases). The germline V and J ends were trimmed by 2 bases and 2 bases, with 14 bases remaining between them. The CDR3 covers 16 residues. The germline gives CDR1 SGHAT, CDR2 FQNNGV. CDR3 sequence: CASSLSGKIHTDTQYF. CDR3 in DNA: TGTGCCAGCAGCTTATCCGGGAAGATCCACACAGATACGCAGTATTTT.

The rearrangement links TRBV27 to TRBJ2-3; 8 bases agree with TRBD2. Trimming cost V 6 bases and J 4 bases; bases outside gene matches: 3. The CDR3 consists of 13 residues. Germline CDR1 and CDR2: MNHEY and SMNVEV (reference sequence). The CDR3 nucleotides are TGTGCCAGCAGGATGACTAGCGCAGATACGCAGTATTTT. This sequence encodes CASRMTSADTQYF.

The chain links TRBV25-1 to TRBJ1-5; no clear D gene. CDR1 MGHDK and CDR2 SYGVNS come from the germline V gene. The CDR3 is 13 amino acids. Deletions cut 3 bases from V and 6 bases from J, with 9 bases between. CDR3 sequence: CASSEGFGQPQHF. The CDR3 region has the DNA TGTGCCAGCAGTGAGGGGTTCGGTCAGCCCCAGCATTTT.

The chain joins TRBV11-2 to TRBJ2-2, with 8 bases aligning to TRBD1. Germline V CDR1 and CDR2: SGHAT, FQNNGV. The CDR3 totals 16 residues. V dropped 6 bases and J dropped 8; count of bases not matched to a gene: 14. Here the CDR3 DNA reads TGTGCCAGCAGACCTGGGACAGGACTAAAATGGGGGGAGCTGTTTTTT. Its protein is CASRPGTGLKWGELFF.

V is TRBV7-2 and J is TRBJ1-1, with unresolved D. CDR3 size: 14 residues. The V gene's germline CDR1 is SGHTA and CDR2 FQGNSA. Trimming removed 5 bases from V and 1 base from J, with 11 bases in between. As DNA, the CDR3 is TGTGCCAGCAGCCAAAGGAGTGGGAACACTGAAGCTTTCTTT. Protein sequence: CASSQRSGNTEAFF.

This chain links TRBV10-1 with TRBJ1-1, with D maybe TRBD1 (6 bases). Germline values: CDR1 WNHNN, CDR2 SYGVQD (reference sequence). The CDR3 sequence is 14 residues long. V lost 4 bases, J lost 4 bases, and 13 bases lay in between. The CDR3 protein is CASSGGTRGTEAFF. The CDR3 DNA sequence: TGCGCCAGCAGTGGAGGGACCAGGGGCACTGAAGCTTTCTTT.

The chain is built from TRBV6-5 and TRBJ1-4, with 9 bases aligning to TRBD1. V shed 2 bases, J shed 5 bases, and the junction held 6 bases outside the gene matches. Germline CDR1 reads MNHEY; CDR2 reads SVGAGI. The CDR3 contains 16 residues. DNA for the CDR3: TGTGCCAGCAGTTACCAATACAGGGGGCAAAATGAAAAACTGTTTTTT. It translates to CASSYQYRGQNEKLFF.

As for this clone: Other nucleotide sequences from this sample produce the same CDR3. V and J are TRBV6-6 and TRBJ2-7; the D gene is possibly TRBD1 (6 bases). The CDR3 contains 14 residues. The germline V gene has CDR1 MNHNY and CDR2 SVGAGI (reference sequence). Trimming stripped 0 bases from V and 1 base from J, with 7 bases between. The CDR3 reads CASSYSGGSYEQYF. DNA for the CDR3: TGTGCCAGCAGTTACTCAGGGGGATCCTACGAGCAGTACTTC.

The chain is built from TRBV19 and TRBJ1-1; 9 nucleotides match TRBD1. The CDR3 consists of 14 residues. The V segment lost 3 bases and the J segment 6 bases; nucleotides outside the gene matches: 5. In germline, CDR1 is LNHDA, CDR2 SQIVND (reference sequence). The CDR3 spells CASSILQGASEAFF. For the CDR3, the DNA is TGTGCCAGTAGTATCTTACAGGGGGCGTCTGAAGCTTTCTTT.

On this clone itself: Different DNA sequences within this sample yield the same CDR3. This chain links TRBV5-1 with TRBJ1-6; TRBD1 is a possible D gene (6 bases). The CDR3 loop spans 14 amino acids. Between the trimmed V and J ends, which lost 0 bases and 7 bases, there was a span of 8 bases. The germline CDR1 and CDR2 sequences are SGHRS and YFSETQ. The CDR3 loop is CASSLDRANSPLHF. CDR3 nucleotides: TGCGCCAGCAGCTTGGACAGGGCAAATTCACCCCTCCACTTT. The full variable domain, its missing parts supplied by reference TRBV5-1 and TRBJ1-6, is KAGVTQTPRYLIKTRGQQVTLSCSPISGHRSVSWYQQTPGQGLQFLFEYFSETQRNKGNFPGRFSGRQFSNSRSEMNVSTLELGDSALYLCASSLDRANSPLHFGNGTRLTVT.

This clone appeared once. This rearrangement joins TRBV5-6 to TRBJ2-7; tentative D call: TRBD2 (5 bases). Germline assignment: CDR1 SGHDT and CDR2 YYEEEE. V was pared by 8 bases and J by 0 bases, with 18 bases between. The CDR3 has 15 residues. The CDR3 spells CASRPTGSGSYEQYF. CDR3 DNA sequence: TGTGCCAGTCGCCCAACGGGGAGCGGCTCCTACGAGCAGTACTTC.

This clone was detected a few times. This sequence joins TRBV19 and TRBJ2-4; 11 bases line up with TRBD2. Germline V gives CDR1 LNHDA, CDR2 SQIVND (reference sequence). The CDR3 extends over 14 amino acids. V dropped 5 bases and J dropped 6; count of bases not matched to a gene: 3. The CDR3 region is CASSVGTSGNIQYF. CDR3 coding DNA: TGTGCCAGTAGTGTCGGGACTAGCGGAAACATTCAGTACTTC. Together with reference TRBV19 and TRBJ2-4, the CDR3 gives the full variable domain: DGGITQSPKYLFRKEGQNVTLSCEQNLNHDAMYWYRQDPGQGLRLIYYSQIVNDFQKGDIAEGYSVSREKKESFPLTVTSAQKNPTAFYLCASSVGTSGNIQYFGAGTRLSVL.

The rearrangement uses TRBV5-3 and TRBJ2-5; no clear D gene. TRBV5-3 carries the ORF label, with uncertain function. The V and J ends lost 2 bases and 2 bases respectively, with 13 bases between them. The CDR3 length is 15 residues. The CDR3 nucleotides are TGTGCCAGAAGCTTAGTACCGGCGATACAAGAGACCCAGTACTTC. It yields the protein CARSLVPAIQETQYF.

The chain combines TRBV9 with TRBJ1-1; possibly TRBD1 for D (6 bases). CDR1 is SGDLS and CDR2 is YYNGEE in the germline V gene. This CDR3 is built from 14 residues. V lost 3 bases and J lost 10, with 19 bases in between. The CDR3 protein is CASSAQTTGSPAFF. The CDR3 DNA sequence: TGTGCCAGCAGCGCACAAACGACAGGATCACCAGCTTTCTTT. Filled out from reference TRBV9 and TRBJ1-1, the complete variable domain reads DSGVTQTPKHLITATGQRVTLRCSPRSGDLSVYWYQQSLDQGLQFLIQYYNGEERAKGNILERFSAQQFPDLHSELNLSSLELGDSALYFCASSAQTTGSPAFFGQGTRLTVV.